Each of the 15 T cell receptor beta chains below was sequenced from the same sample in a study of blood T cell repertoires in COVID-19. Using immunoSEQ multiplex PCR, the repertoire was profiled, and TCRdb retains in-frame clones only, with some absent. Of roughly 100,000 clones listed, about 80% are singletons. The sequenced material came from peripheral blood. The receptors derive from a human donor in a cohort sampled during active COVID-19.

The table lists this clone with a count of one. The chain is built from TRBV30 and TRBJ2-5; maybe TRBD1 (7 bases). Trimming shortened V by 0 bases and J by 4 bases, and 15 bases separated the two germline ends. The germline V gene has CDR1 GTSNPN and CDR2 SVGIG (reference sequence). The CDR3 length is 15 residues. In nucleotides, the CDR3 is TGTGCCTGGAGTGTCGGAGGGGGCTTAGCAGAGACCCAGTACTTC. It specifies CAWSVGGGLAETQYF.

The CDR3 sequence is CASSYSIGGSSYEQYF. In DNA, the CDR3 is TGTGCCAGCAGTTACTCGATTGGCGGGAGCTCCTACGAGCAGTACTTC. The chain carries TRBV6-5 and TRBJ2-7; TRBD2 aligns across 7 bases. Looked up from germline, CDR1 is MNHEY and CDR2 is SVGAGI. The V and J ends lost 0 bases and 0 bases, in that order; junction bases with no gene match: 5. The CDR3 length is 16 residues.

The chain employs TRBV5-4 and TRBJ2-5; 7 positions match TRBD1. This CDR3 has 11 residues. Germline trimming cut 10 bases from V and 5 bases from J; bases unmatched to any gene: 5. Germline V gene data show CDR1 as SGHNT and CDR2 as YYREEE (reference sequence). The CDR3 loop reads CAFTGEETQYF. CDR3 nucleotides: TGTGCCTTTACAGGGGAGGAGACCCAGTACTTC.

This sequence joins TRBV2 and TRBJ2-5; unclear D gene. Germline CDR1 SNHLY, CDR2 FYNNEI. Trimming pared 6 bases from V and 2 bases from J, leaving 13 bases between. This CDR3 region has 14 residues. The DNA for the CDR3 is TGTGCCAGCAGCTACAAACGAGGACAAGAGACCCAGTACTTC. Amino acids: CASSYKRGQETQYF.

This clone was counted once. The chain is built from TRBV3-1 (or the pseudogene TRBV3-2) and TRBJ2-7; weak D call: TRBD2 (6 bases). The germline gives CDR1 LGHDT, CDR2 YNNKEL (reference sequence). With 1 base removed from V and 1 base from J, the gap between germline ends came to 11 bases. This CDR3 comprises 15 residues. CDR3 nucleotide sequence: TGTGCCAGCAGCCAAGCTGCGGGACCTTCCTACGAGCAGTACTTC. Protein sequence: CASSQAAGPSYEQYF.

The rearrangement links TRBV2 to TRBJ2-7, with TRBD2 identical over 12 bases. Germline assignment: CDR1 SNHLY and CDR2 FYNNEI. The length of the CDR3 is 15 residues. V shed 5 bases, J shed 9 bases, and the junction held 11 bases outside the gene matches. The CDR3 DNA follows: TGTGCCAGCAGTCGGGAGCTAGCGGGAGGGATGGGGCAGTACTTC. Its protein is CASSRELAGGMGQYF.

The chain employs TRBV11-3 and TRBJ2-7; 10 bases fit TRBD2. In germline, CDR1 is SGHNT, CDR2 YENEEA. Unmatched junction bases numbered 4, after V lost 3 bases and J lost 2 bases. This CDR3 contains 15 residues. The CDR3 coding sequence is TGTGCCAGCAGCTTGGCTAGCGGGAGAGCCTACGAGCAGTACTTC. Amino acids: CASSLASGRAYEQYF. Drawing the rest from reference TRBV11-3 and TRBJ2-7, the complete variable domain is EAGVVQSPRYKIIEKKQPVAFWCNPISGHNTLYWYLQNLGQGPELLIRYENEEAVDDSQLPKDRFSAERLKGVDSTLKIQPAELGDSAVYLCASSLASGRAYEQYFGPGTRLTVT.

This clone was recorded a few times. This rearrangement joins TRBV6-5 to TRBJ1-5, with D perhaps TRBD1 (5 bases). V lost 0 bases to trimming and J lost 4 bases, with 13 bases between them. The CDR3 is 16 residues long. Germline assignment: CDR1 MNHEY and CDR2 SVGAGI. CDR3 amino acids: CASSYSGGAGNQPQHF. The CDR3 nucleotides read TGTGCCAGCAGTTACTCGGGAGGGGCCGGGAATCAGCCCCAGCATTTT.

The CDR3 protein is CAWHRQGRNYGYTF. The CDR3 DNA sequence: TGTGCCTGGCATCGACAGGGAAGGAACTATGGCTACACCTTC. V gene TRBV30 combines with J gene TRBJ1-2; 7 bases line up with TRBD1. CDR3 size: 14 residues. The germline V gene encodes CDR1 GTSNPN and CDR2 SVGIG (reference sequence). The V and J ends lost 5 bases and 2 bases, in that order; junction bases with no gene match: 8.

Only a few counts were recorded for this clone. CDR3 DNA sequence: TGTGCCAGCAGCTCCAGATTCGAGCAGTACTTC. Translation: CASSSRFEQYF. This chain links TRBV6-5 with TRBJ2-7, with D unclear. The CDR3 has 11 amino acids. Germline V CDR1 and CDR2: MNHEY, SVGAGI. Trimming removed 6 bases at V and 6 bases at J, with 9 bases between.

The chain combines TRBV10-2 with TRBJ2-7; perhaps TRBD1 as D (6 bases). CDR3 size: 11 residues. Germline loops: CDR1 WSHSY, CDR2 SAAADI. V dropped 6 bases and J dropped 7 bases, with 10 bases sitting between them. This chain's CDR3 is CASRQGREQYF. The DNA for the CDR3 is TGCGCCAGCAGACAGGGTAGAGAGCAGTACTTC.

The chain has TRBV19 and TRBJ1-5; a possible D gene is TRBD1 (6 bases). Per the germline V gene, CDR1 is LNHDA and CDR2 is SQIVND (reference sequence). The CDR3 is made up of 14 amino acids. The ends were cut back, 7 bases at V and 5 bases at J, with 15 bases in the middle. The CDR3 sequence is CASTPTGPYQPQHF. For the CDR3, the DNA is TGTGCCAGTACCCCGACAGGTCCCTATCAGCCCCAGCATTTT.

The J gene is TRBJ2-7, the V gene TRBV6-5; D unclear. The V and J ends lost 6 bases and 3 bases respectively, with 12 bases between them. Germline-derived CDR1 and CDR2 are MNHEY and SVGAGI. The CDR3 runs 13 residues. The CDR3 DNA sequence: TGTGCCAGCAGCTCCGGGTCCCACTACGAGCAGTACTTC. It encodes CASSSGSHYEQYF.

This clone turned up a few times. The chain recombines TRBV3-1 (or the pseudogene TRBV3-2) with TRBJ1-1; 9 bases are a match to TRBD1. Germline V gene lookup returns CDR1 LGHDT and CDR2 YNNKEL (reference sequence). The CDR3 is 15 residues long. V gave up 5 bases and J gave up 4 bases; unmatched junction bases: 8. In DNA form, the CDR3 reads TGTGCCAGCAGCTCCCGTGAGACAGGGGGCACTGAAGCTTTCTTT. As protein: CASSSRETGGTEAFF.

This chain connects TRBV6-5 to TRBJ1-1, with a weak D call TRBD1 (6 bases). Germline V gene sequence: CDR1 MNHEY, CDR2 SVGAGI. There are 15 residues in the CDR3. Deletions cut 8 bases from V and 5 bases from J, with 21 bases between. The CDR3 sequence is CASDPTRQAYTEAFF. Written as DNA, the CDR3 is TGTGCCAGCGACCCGACCCGACAGGCCTATACTGAAGCTTTCTTT.